This entry lists 21 T cell receptor beta chains sequenced from one sample in a study of cytomegalovirus exposure and HLA in healthy donors. Vbeta (60) and Jbeta (13) primers were used in the PCR. Only in-frame clones appear in the TCRdb table, and some are missing; sequencing was by immunoSEQ multiplex PCR. The data include about 190,000 clones; the top ten clones carry roughly 0.98%. Sequencing was performed on PBMCs. Receptors originate from a woman aged 25 to 39 in good health and CMV-seropositive.

The rearrangement joins TRBV5-4 to TRBJ2-2, with 8 positions matching TRBD1. V lost 6 bases, J lost 1 base, and 5 bases stayed unmatched. CDR1 is SGHNT and CDR2 is YYREEE in the germline V gene (reference sequence). This CDR3 comprises 15 residues. CDR3 nucleotides: TGTGCCAGCAACATTGGGACAGGGAACACCGGGGAGCTGTTTTTT. Protein product: CASNIGTGNTGELFF. Together with reference TRBV5-4 and TRBJ2-2, the CDR3 gives the full variable domain: ETGVTQSPTHLIKTRGQQVTLRCSSQSGHNTVSWYQQALGQGPQFIFQYYREEENGRGNFPPRFSGLQFPNYSSELNVNALELDDSALYLCASNIGTGNTGELFFGEGSRLTVL.

This chain joins TRBV10-1 and TRBJ2-1; 13 nucleotides align to TRBD2. This CDR3 is 15 amino acids long. The germline V gene has CDR1 WNHNN and CDR2 SYGVQD (reference sequence). The V segment lost 7 bases and the J segment 8 bases; nucleotides outside the gene matches: 8. Here the CDR3 DNA reads TGCGCCAGCAATCCCGGGACTAGCGGGATGGATGAGCAGTTCTTC. Encoded protein: CASNPGTSGMDEQFF.

This chain links TRBV7-9 with TRBJ1-5, with 7 bases identical to TRBD1. J was trimmed by 5 bases and V by 5 bases; bases with no gene match: 3. The CDR3 is made up of 13 amino acids. Germline values: CDR1 SEHNR, CDR2 FQNEAQ (reference sequence). The CDR3 sequence: CASSPRGDQPQHF. For the CDR3, the DNA is TGTGCCAGCAGCCCCAGGGGGGATCAGCCCCAGCATTTT.

The CDR3 nucleotides are TGTGCCAGCAGCTTGACCGGGACAGGCTCCTACGAGCAGTACTTC. It yields the protein CASSLTGTGSYEQYF. The chain combines TRBV7-6 with TRBJ2-7; 8 bases map to TRBD1. V was clipped by 3 bases and J by 0 bases; unmatched bases: 4. This CDR3 is 15 amino acids long. Germline V CDR1 and CDR2: SGHVS, FNYEAQ.

The gene calls are TRBV11-2 and TRBJ2-7; TRBD2 matches 10 bases. Germline CDR1 SGHAT, CDR2 FQNNGV. The CDR3 spans 15 residues. V dropped 6 bases and J dropped 3; count of bases not matched to a gene: 8. In DNA, the CDR3 is TGTGCCAGCAGAAATTTAGCGGGAGGAAGCTACGAGCAGTACTTC. Translating gives CASRNLAGGSYEQYF. Looking up the rest from reference TRBV11-2 and TRBJ2-7 gives the full variable domain: EAGVAQSPRYKIIEKRQSVAFWCNPISGHATLYWYQQILGQGPKLLIQFQNNGVVDDSQLPKDRFSAERLKGVDSTLKIQPAKLEDSAVYLCASRNLAGGSYEQYFGPGTRLTVT.

The chain links TRBV18 to TRBJ2-5; 8 bases line up with TRBD1. Germline loops: CDR1 KGHSH, CDR2 LQKENI. This CDR3 has 16 amino acids. The J segment lost 2 bases and the V segment lost 4 bases, leaving 9 bases of the junction unmatched. The CDR3 region is CASSLRKNRGQETQYF. Here the CDR3 DNA reads TGTGCCAGCTCACTAAGGAAGAACAGGGGGCAAGAGACCCAGTACTTC.

V and J are TRBV7-2 and TRBJ1-3; D is perhaps TRBD1 (6 bases). Trimming removed 4 bases from V and 9 bases from J, with 16 bases in between. The CDR3 is 14 residues long. Germline loops: CDR1 SGHTA, CDR2 FQGNSA. The chain's CDR3 is CASSSNSRGATIYF. CDR3 bases: TGTGCCAGCAGCTCCAATTCCCGGGGGGCCACCATATATTTT.

The chain carries TRBV6-6 and TRBJ2-1, with 10 bases matching TRBD2. With 7 bases clipped from V and 5 bases from J, the junction kept 8 bases outside the gene matches. CDR3 length equals 15 residues. Looked up from germline, CDR1 is MNHNY and CDR2 is SVGAGI (reference sequence). CDR3 nucleotide sequence: TGTGCCAGCAAAAAAGCGGGGGGGCCGAACAATGAGCAGTTCTTC. Translation gives CASKKAGGPNNEQFF.

This rearrangement joins TRBV6-5 to TRBJ2-7, with a tentative D call TRBD1 (6 bases). This CDR3 is 14 amino acids long. Looked up from germline, CDR1 is MNHEY and CDR2 is SVGAGI. Between the trimmed V and J ends, which lost 2 bases and 4 bases, there was a span of 12 bases. The CDR3 DNA is TGTGCCAGCAGTTACGACAGGTTCTTTTACGAGCAGTACTTC. Amino acid sequence: CASSYDRFFYEQYF.

The V gene is TRBV18, the J gene TRBJ2-1; 9 bases match TRBD2. The CDR3 length is 16 residues. Germline V gives CDR1 KGHSH, CDR2 LQKENI. The J segment lost 0 bases and the V segment lost 3 bases, leaving 3 bases of the junction unmatched. CDR3 amino acids: CASSPISGGSYNEQFF. In DNA form, the CDR3 reads TGTGCCAGCTCACCCATTAGCGGGGGCTCCTACAATGAGCAGTTCTTC.

The chain carries TRBV6-1 and TRBJ2-7, with TRBD1 matching 11 bases. The CDR3 contains 14 residues. Unmatched junction bases numbered 12, after V lost 6 bases and J lost 11 bases. In germline, CDR1 is MNHNS, CDR2 SASEGT. Here the CDR3 DNA reads TGTGCCAGCAGGCGGACAGGGGGCCCCCCGGGGAAGTACTTC. This translates into CASRRTGGPPGKYF.

The chain uses TRBV5-1 and TRBJ2-7; D may be TRBD1 (6 bases). The V end lost 9 bases, the J end lost 5 bases, and 21 bases lay between the germline ends. CDR1 is SGHRS, CDR2 YFSETQ, per germline. The CDR3 loop spans 14 amino acids. Written as DNA, the CDR3 is TGCGCCACCGCAGAGAACCGGGACACCCACGAGCAGTACTTC. It is translated as CATAENRDTHEQYF.

The J gene is TRBJ1-1, the V gene TRBV7-9; TRBD1 matches at 9 bases. There are 16 residues in the CDR3. The germline CDR1 and CDR2 sequences are SEHNR and FQNEAQ (reference sequence). Trimming removed 5 bases from V and 1 base from J; junction bases left unmatched: 8. The CDR3 loop reads CASSQKGTGPNTEAFF. The DNA of the CDR3 is TGTGCCAGCAGCCAAAAAGGGACAGGGCCGAACACTGAAGCTTTCTTT.

This chain uses TRBV15 with TRBJ2-5; perhaps TRBD2 as D (5 bases). The J call may be incorrect, as the DNA end agrees better with TRBJ2-7. There are 15 residues in the CDR3. Germline values: CDR1 LNHNV, CDR2 YYDKDF (reference sequence). The CDR3 here is CATSRVPGLSYEQYF. Written as DNA, the CDR3 is TGTGCCACCAGCAGAGTCCCCGGACTCTCCTACGAGCAGTACTTC.

V usage is TRBV29-1 and J usage is TRBJ1-2; unclear D gene. V lost 6 bases to trimming and J lost 4 bases, with 9 bases between them. Germline V gives CDR1 SQVTM, CDR2 ANQGSEA. The CDR3 totals 11 residues. The CDR3 nucleotides are TGCAGCGTAACGGACTCCTATGGCTACACCTTC. Amino acids: CSVTDSYGYTF.

This chain links TRBV18 with TRBJ1-5; D gene uncertain. The CDR3 contains 13 residues. The V end was cut by 3 bases, the J end by 4 bases, with 7 bases between. Germline CDR1 is KGHSH and CDR2 is LQKENI. DNA of the CDR3: TGTGCCAGCTCACCCCGAGGGAATCAGCCCCAGCATTTT. Translation gives CASSPRGNQPQHF.

This chain connects TRBV30 to TRBJ1-1; D unresolved. V lost 0 bases and J 4 bases, leaving 12 bases between the germline ends. This CDR3 contains 14 residues. Germline CDR1 GTSNPN, CDR2 SVGIG (reference sequence). The CDR3 here is CAWSVALYLTEAFF. The CDR3, as DNA: TGTGCCTGGAGTGTAGCGCTCTACCTCACTGAAGCTTTCTTT.

The chain links TRBV9 to TRBJ1-4; possibly TRBD1 for D (5 bases). V lost 4 bases, J lost 8 bases, and 15 bases lay in between. This CDR3 has 14 amino acids. Germline CDR1 SGDLS, CDR2 YYNGEE. The CDR3 loop reads CASSTDIGGEKLFF. The CDR3 coding sequence is TGTGCCAGCAGCACCGACATCGGGGGAGAAAAACTGTTTTTT.

The V call is TRBV7-2, the J call TRBJ1-2, with a possible D match to TRBD1 (5 bases). Trimming removed 2 bases at V and 10 bases at J, with 17 bases between. The CDR3 runs 14 residues. Germline-derived CDR1 and CDR2 are SGHTA and FQGNSA. The CDR3 nucleotides read TGTGCCAGCAGCTTACCCGGGACTCCAGGTGCCTACACCTTC. Amino acid sequence: CASSLPGTPGAYTF. Variable domain in full (rest from reference TRBV7-2 and TRBJ1-2): GAGVSQSPSNKVTEKGKDVELRCDPISGHTALYWYRQSLGQGLEFLIYFQGNSAPDKSGLPSDRFSAERTGGSVSTLTIQRTQQEDSAVYLCASSLPGTPGAYTFGSGTRLTVV.

The chain uses TRBV6-1 and TRBJ1-1; tentative D call: TRBD1 (6 bases). V gave up 4 bases and J gave up 0 bases, with 12 bases separating them. This CDR3 comprises 15 residues. Germline V gene sequence: CDR1 MNHNS, CDR2 SASEGT. The CDR3 is CASSAQGAMNTEAFF. The CDR3 region has the DNA TGTGCCAGCAGTGCACAGGGAGCGATGAACACTGAAGCTTTCTTT.

This sequence joins TRBV5-1 and TRBJ1-4, with 9 bases fitting TRBD1. Per the germline V gene, CDR1 is SGHRS and CDR2 is YFSETQ. V was pared by 2 bases and J by 7 bases, with 3 bases of the junction left unmatched. The CDR3 covers 14 residues. The CDR3 loop is CASSFGGQGEKLFF. The CDR3 DNA is TGCGCCAGCAGCTTCGGGGGACAGGGTGAAAAACTGTTTTTT.